These 10 T cell receptor beta chains share one sample of origin, sequenced in a study of shared clonotypes between healthy human individuals. Here immunoSEQ multiplex PCR was the method, and the copy in TCRdb shows in-frame clones only, minus some. This repertoire shows millions of clones, approximately 95% found once; its top ten account for 0.13%. The specimen was naive CD4+ T cells sorted from blood. The subset is: CD45RA+ positively selected. All receptors come from a man between 18 and 29 years old in good health.

As to this clone: This sample includes further DNA sequences coding for the same CDR3. The chain is built from TRBV7-2 and TRBJ1-6, with D possibly TRBD1 on 5 matching bases. CDR1 is SGHTA and CDR2 is FQGNSA in the germline V gene. The CDR3 consists of 17 residues. The V end lost 5 bases, the J end lost 7 bases, and 21 bases lay between the germline ends. The CDR3 sequence: CASSLPPRGGVNSPLHF. Written as DNA, the CDR3 is TGTGCCAGCAGCCTCCCCCCGCGCGGGGGTGTAAATTCACCCCTCCACTTT.

The rearrangement uses TRBV14 and TRBJ2-7, with D tentatively TRBD2 (6 bases). CDR1 and CDR2 from the germline V gene are SGHDN and FVKESK. V was cut by 5 bases and J by 0 bases, with 14 bases left in between. The CDR3 sequence is 15 residues long. CDR3: CASSSIADHSYEQYF. DNA for the CDR3: TGTGCCAGCAGCTCGATAGCGGATCACTCCTACGAGCAGTACTTC.

The V call is TRBV20-1, the J call TRBJ1-5; TRBD1 matches 8 bases. The trim removed 6 bases at V and 15 bases at J, leaving 10 bases unmatched. This CDR3 has 11 amino acids. CDR1 and CDR2 (germline): DFQATT, SNEGSKA (reference sequence). As DNA, the CDR3 is TGCAGTGCAAATCCCGCGGACAGGGTGCATTTT. It yields the protein CSANPADRVHF.

This clone was found once. The V gene is TRBV6-5, the J gene TRBJ1-1; no clear D gene. Per the germline V gene, CDR1 is MNHEY and CDR2 is SVGAGI. CDR3 length: 13 amino acids. With 5 bases removed from V and 6 bases from J, the gap between germline ends came to 13 bases. The CDR3 loop is CASSPTIQAEAFF. DNA of the CDR3: TGTGCCAGCAGTCCTACCATCCAGGCTGAAGCTTTCTTT.

This clone is a singleton in its sample. This rearrangement joins TRBV7-2 to TRBJ1-5; D is undetermined. V lost 1 base, J lost 0 bases, and 10 bases lay in between. This CDR3 is built from 16 residues. The germline V gene has CDR1 SGHTA and CDR2 FQGNSA. This CDR3 reads CASSLEASYSNQPQHF. The CDR3 DNA sequence: TGTGCCAGCAGCTTAGAGGCCAGTTATAGCAATCAGCCCCAGCATTTT. The whole variable domain, remainder taken from reference TRBV7-2 and TRBJ1-5, is GAGVSQSPSNKVTEKGKDVELRCDPISGHTALYWYRQSLGQGLEFLIYFQGNSAPDKSGLPSDRFSAERTGGSVSTLTIQRTQQEDSAVYLCASSLEASYSNQPQHFGDGTRLSIL.

The rearrangement uses TRBV4-1 and TRBJ1-4, with a weak D call TRBD1 (6 bases). The germline gives CDR1 MGHRA, CDR2 YSYEKL. The CDR3 extends over 15 amino acids. V lost 4 bases, J lost 4 bases, and 13 bases lay in between. The CDR3 DNA follows: TGCGCCAGCAGCCTAGGACAGACCATTAATGAAAAACTGTTTTTT. Residues: CASSLGQTINEKLFF.

This sequence joins TRBV5-1 and TRBJ1-2; TRBD1 matches at 7 bases. The CDR3 runs 16 residues. The germline V gene has CDR1 SGHRS and CDR2 YFSETQ. V trimming: 5 bases; J trimming: 1 base; junction bases outside the gene matches: 11. The chain's CDR3 is CASRPRGGSFNYGYTF. CDR3 in DNA: TGCGCCAGCAGGCCCAGAGGGGGCTCCTTTAACTATGGCTACACCTTC.

Comments on this clone: This may be a read error, as it is one base from a much larger clone. Other DNA variants within this sample encode the same CDR3. The chain joins TRBV5-1 to TRBJ1-1; no definite D call. Per germline, CDR1 SGHRS and CDR2 YFSETQ. V lost 0 bases and J 2 bases, leaving 5 bases between the germline ends. This CDR3 region has 13 residues. The CDR3 coding sequence is TGCGCCAGCAGCTTGGACAGCAACACTGAAGCTTTCTTT. Translating gives CASSLDSNTEAFF.

This rearrangement joins TRBV4-1 to TRBJ1-4; D is uncertain. CDR1 is MGHRA and CDR2 is YSYEKL in the germline V gene. Trimming left V 4 bases short and J 1 base short, with 13 bases between. The CDR3 runs 16 residues. Here the CDR3 reads CASSPIAYLTNEKLFF. The CDR3 DNA is TGCGCCAGCAGCCCGATTGCCTACTTAACTAATGAAAAACTGTTTTTT.

On this clone itself: This sample includes further DNA sequences coding for the same CDR3. The rearrangement uses TRBV5-1 and TRBJ1-4, with D possibly matching TRBD1 (6 bases). This CDR3 is 14 amino acids long. Germline loops: CDR1 SGHRS, CDR2 YFSETQ. V lost 2 bases and J lost 1, with 6 bases in between. CDR3 DNA sequence: TGCGCCAGCAGCTTACAGGGAACTAATGAAAAACTGTTTTTT. Translation: CASSLQGTNEKLFF.